Detailed here is one T cell receptor beta chain. The data belong to a study of cytotoxic CD8 clonotypes in ibrutinib-treated CLL. Trimming left V 1 base short and J 1 base short, with 11 bases between. Per germline, CDR1 SGHRS and CDR2 YFSETQ. The CDR3 runs to 15 residues. Using immunoSEQ multiplex PCR, the repertoire was profiled, and TCRdb retains in-frame clones only, with some absent. Counted here are 130,000 or so clones, roughly 80% occurring once; the ten biggest clones make up around 30%. This TCR derives from a human donor with chronic lymphocytic leukemia. This specimen consisted of PBMCs, obtained after 12 months of ibrutinib treatment. The genes are TRBV5-1 and TRBJ1-1; tentative D call: TRBD1 (6 bases). The chain's CDR3 is CASSLSAGANTEAFF. CDR3 sequence (DNA): TGCGCCAGCAGCTTGAGTGCAGGGGCGAACACTGAAGCTTTCTTT.